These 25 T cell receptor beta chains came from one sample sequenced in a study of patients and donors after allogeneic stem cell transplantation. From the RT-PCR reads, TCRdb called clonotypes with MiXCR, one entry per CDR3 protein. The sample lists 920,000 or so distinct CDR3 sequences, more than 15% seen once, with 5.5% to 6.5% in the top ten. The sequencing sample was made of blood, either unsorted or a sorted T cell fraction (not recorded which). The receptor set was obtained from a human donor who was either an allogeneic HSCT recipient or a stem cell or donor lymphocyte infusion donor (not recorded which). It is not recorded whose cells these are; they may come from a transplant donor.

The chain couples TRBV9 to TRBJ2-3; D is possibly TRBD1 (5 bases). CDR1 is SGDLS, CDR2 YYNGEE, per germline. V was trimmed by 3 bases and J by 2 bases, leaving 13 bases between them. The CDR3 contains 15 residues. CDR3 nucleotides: TGTGCCAGCAGCGAGGGGCCCCAACCCACAGATACGCAGTATTTT. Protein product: CASSEGPQPTDTQYF.

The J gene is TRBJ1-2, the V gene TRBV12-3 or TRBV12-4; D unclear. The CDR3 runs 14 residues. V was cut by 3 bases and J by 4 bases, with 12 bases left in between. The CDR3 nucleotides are TGTGCCAGCAGTTTCCGGTGGAGAGGCTATGGCTACACCTTC. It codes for CASSFRWRGYGYTF.

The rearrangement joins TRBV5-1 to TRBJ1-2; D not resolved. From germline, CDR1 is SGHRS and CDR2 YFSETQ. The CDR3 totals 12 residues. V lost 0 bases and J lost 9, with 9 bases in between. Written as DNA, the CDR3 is TGCGCCAGCAGCTTGGTCGGGTGGAGCTACACCTTC. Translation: CASSLVGWSYTF.

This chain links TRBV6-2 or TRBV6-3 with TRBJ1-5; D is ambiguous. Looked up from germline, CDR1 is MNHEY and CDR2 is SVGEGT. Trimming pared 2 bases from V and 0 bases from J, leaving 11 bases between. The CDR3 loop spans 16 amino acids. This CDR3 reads CASSYVLEVSNQPQHF. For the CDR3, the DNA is TGTGCCAGCAGTTACGTGCTCGAGGTTAGCAATCAGCCCCAGCATTTT.

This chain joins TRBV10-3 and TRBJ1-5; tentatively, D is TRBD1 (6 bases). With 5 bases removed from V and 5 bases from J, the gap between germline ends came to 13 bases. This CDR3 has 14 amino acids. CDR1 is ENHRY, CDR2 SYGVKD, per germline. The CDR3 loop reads CAISQGSSHQPQHF. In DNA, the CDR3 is TGTGCCATCAGTCAGGGGTCCTCCCATCAGCCCCAGCATTTT.

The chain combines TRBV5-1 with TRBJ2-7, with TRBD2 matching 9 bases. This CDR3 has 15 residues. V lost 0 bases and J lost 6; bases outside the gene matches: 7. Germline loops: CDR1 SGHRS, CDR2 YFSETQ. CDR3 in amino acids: CASSLEGGRASEQYF. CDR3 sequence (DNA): TGCGCCAGCAGCTTGGAAGGCGGGAGGGCTAGCGAGCAGTACTTC.

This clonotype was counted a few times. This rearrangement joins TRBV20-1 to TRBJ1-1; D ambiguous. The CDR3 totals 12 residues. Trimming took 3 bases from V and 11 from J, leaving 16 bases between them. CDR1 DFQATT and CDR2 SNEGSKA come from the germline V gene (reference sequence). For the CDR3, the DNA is TGCAGTGCTAGTGGTGGGCCGGCGGGGGCTTTCTTT. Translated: CSASGGPAGAFF.

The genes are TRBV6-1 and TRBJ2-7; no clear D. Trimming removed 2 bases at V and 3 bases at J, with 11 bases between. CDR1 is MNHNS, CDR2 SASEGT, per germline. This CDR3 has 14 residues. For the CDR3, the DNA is TGTGCCAGCAGTGAACAACCAGGCTACTACGAGCAGTACTTC. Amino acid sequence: CASSEQPGYYEQYF.

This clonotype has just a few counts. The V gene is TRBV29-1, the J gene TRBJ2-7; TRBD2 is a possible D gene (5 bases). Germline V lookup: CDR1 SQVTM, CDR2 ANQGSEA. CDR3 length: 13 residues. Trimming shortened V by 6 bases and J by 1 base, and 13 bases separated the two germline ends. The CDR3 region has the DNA TGCAGCGTCCGAGGACTTATATCCTACGAGCAGTACTTC. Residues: CSVRGLISYEQYF.

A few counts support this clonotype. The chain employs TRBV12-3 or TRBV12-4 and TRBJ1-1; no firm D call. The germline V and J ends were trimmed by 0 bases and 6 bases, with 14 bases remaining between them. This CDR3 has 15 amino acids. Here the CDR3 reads CASSLASLGYPEAFF. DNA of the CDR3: TGTGCCAGCAGTTTAGCGTCTCTAGGGTACCCTGAAGCTTTCTTT.

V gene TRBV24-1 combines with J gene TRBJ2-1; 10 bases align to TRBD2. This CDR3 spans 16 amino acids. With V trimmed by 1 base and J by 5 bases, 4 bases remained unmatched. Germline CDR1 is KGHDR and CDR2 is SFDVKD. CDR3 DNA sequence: TGTGCCACCAGTGATTTAAGGACTAGCGGTGACAATGAGCAGTTCTTC. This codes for CATSDLRTSGDNEQFF.

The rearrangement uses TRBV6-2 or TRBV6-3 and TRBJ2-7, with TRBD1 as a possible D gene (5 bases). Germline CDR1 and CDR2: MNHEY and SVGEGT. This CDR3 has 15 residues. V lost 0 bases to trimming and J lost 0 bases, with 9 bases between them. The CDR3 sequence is CASSYSDSGSYEQYF. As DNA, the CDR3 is TGTGCCAGCAGTTACTCTGACAGTGGCTCCTACGAGCAGTACTTC.

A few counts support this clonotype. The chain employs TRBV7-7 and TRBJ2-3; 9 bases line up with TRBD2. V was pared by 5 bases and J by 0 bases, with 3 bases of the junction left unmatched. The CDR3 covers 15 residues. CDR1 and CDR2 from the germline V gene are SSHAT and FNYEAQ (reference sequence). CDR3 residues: CASSAGLASTDTQYF. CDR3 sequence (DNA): TGTGCCAGCAGCGCAGGACTAGCGAGCACAGATACGCAGTATTTT. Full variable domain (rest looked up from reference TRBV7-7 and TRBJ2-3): GAGVSQSPRYKVTKRGQDVTLRCDPISSHATLYWYQQALGQGPEFLTYFNYEAQPDKSGLPSDRFSAERPEGSISTLTIQRTEQRDSAMYRCASSAGLASTDTQYFGPGTRLTVL.

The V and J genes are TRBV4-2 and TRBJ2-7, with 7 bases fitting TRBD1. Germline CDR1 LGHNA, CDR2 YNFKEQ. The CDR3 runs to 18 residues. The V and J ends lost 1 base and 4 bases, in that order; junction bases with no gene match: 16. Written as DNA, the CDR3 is TGTGCCAGCAGCCAAGTTCCGATACGGGCAGGGGGATCTTACGAGCAGTACTTC. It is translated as CASSQVPIRAGGSYEQYF.

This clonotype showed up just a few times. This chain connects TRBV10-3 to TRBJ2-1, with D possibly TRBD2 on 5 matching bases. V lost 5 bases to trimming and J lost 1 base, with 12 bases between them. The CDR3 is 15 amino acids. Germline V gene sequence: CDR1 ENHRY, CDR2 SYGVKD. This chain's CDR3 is CAISIKDSSYNEQFF. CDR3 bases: TGTGCCATCAGTATAAAGGACTCATCCTACAATGAGCAGTTCTTC.

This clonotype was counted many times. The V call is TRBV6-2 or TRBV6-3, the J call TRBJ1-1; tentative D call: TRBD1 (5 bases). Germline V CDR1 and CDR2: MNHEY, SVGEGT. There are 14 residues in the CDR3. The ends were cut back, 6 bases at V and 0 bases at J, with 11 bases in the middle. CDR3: CASSLTDLNTEAFF. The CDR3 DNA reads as TGTGCCAGCAGCTTGACAGATTTGAACACTGAAGCTTTCTTT.

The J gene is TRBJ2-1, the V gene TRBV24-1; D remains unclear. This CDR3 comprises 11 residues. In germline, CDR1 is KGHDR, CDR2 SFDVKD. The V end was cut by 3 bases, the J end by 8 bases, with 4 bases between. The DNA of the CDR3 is TGTGCCACCAGTGATGGAGATGAGCAGTTCTTC. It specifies CATSDGDEQFF.

The CDR3 DNA reads TGTGCCAGCAGTTACCAAGAGCGGACAGTGGGCACCGGGGAGCTGTTTTTT. Protein: CASSYQERTVGTGELFF. J is TRBJ2-2 and V is TRBV6-5; D perhaps matches TRBD1 (6 bases). The CDR3 consists of 17 residues. Per germline, CDR1 MNHEY and CDR2 SVGAGI. The V end was cut by 2 bases, the J end by 4 bases, with 17 bases between.

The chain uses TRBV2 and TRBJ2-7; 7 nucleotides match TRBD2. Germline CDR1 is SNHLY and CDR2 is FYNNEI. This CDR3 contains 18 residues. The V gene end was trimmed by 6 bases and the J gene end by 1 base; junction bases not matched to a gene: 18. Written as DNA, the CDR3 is TGTGCCAGCAGCGGATCCCCTCCGGGAGGTGCCCTTTCCTACGAGCAGTACTTC. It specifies CASSGSPPGGALSYEQYF.

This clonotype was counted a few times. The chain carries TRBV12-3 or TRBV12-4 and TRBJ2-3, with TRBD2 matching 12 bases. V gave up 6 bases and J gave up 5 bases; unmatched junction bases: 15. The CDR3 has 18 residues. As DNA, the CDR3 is TGTGCCAGCAGCCTTCCACCCCCTACTAGCGGGGGGAAAGATACGCAGTATTTT. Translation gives CASSLPPPTSGGKDTQYF.

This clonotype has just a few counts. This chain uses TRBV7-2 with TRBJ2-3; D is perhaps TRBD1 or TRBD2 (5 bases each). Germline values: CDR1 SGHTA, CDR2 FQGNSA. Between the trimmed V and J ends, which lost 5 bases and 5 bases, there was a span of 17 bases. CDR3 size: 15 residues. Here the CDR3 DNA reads TGTGCCAGCAGCCTAGGGGACCCGGGCAGAGATACGCAGTATTTT. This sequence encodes CASSLGDPGRDTQYF.

The CDR3 here is CSASKFIAGRLAHNEQFF. CDR3 DNA: TGCAGTGCTAGTAAGTTTATCGCGGGCCGACTAGCCCACAATGAGCAGTTCTTC. The chain recombines TRBV20-1 with TRBJ2-1, with 7 bases that match TRBD2. V was clipped by 3 bases and J by 5 bases; unmatched bases: 19. The length of the CDR3 is 18 residues. The germline CDR1 and CDR2 sequences are DFQATT and SNEGSKA (reference sequence).

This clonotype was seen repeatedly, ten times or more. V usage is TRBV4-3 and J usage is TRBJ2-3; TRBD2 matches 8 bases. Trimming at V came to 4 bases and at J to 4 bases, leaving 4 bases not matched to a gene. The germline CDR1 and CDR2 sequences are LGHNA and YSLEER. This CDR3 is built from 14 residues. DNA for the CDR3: TGCGCCAGCAGCCTTCGGGAGGGGGCAGATACGCAGTATTTT. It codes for CASSLREGADTQYF.

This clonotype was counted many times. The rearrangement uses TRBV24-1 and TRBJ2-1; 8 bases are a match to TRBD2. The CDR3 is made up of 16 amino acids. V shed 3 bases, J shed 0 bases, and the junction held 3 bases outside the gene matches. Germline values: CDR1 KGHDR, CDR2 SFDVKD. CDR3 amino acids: CATSDASGSSYNEQFF. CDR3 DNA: TGTGCCACCAGTGATGCCAGCGGGAGCTCCTACAATGAGCAGTTCTTC.

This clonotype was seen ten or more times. CDR3 nucleotide sequence: TGCGCCAGCAGCCAAGGCTTTGCGTCCGGGACAGGGGTTTTGCGAAACACCATATATTTT. This codes for CASSQGFASGTGVLRNTIYF. This chain connects TRBV4-3 to TRBJ1-3, with 10 bases fitting TRBD1. From germline, CDR1 is LGHNA and CDR2 YSLEER. The CDR3 has 20 amino acids. V lost 1 base to trimming and J lost 5 bases; unmatched junction nucleotides: 17.